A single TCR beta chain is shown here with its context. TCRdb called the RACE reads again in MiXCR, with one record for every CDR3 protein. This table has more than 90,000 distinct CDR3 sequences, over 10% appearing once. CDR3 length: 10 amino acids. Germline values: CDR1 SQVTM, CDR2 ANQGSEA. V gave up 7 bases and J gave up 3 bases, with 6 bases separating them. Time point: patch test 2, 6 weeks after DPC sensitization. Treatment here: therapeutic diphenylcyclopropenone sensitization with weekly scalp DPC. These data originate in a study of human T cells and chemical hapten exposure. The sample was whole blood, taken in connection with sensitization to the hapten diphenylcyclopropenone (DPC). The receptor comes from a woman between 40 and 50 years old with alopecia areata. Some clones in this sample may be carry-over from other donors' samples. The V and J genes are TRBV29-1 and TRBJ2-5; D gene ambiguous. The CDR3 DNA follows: TGCAGCGCCCGGGAAGAGACCCAGTACTTC. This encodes CSAREETQYF. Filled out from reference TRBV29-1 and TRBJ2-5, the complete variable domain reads SAVISQKPSRDICQRGTSLTIQCQVDSQVTMMFWYRQQPGQSLTLIATANQGSEATYESGFVIDKFPISRPNLTFSTLTVSNMSPEDSSIYLCSAREETQYFGPGTRLLVL.